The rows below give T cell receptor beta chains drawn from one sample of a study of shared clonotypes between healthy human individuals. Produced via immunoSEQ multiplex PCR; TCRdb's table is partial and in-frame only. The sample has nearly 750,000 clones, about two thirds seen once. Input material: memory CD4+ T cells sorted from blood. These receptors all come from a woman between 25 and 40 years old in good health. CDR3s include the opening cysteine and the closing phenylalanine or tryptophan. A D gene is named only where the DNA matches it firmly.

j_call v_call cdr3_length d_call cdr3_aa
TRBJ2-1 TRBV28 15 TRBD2 CASSASGTSGNEQFF
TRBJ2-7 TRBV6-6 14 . CASTEDSSRYEQYF
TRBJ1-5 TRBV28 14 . CASSLGGGEQPQHF
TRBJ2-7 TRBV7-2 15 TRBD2 CASSLTGRSSYEQYF
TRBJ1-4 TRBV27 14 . CASTVPSDGLELFF
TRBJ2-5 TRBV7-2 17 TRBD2 CASSHGGLAGKRETQYF
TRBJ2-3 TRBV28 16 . CASSLLRDSYTDTQYF
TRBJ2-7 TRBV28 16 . CASSPRTYRKPYEQYF
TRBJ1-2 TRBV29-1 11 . CSGSENYGYTF
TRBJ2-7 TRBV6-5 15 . CASSYSIGIHYEQYF
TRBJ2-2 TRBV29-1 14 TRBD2 CSGSSGDSAGELFF
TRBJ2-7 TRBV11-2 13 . CASSSSTTYEQYF
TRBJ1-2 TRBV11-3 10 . CANSNYGYTF
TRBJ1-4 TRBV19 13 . CASSIASREKLFF
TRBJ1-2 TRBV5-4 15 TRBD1 CASTSLQGGGYGYTF
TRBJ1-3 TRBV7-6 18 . CASSLWAGLSDSGNTIYF
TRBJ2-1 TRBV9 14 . CASSVEGPYNEQFF
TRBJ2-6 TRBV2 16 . CASRWDLNSGANVLTF
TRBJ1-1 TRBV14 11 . CASSQATEAFF
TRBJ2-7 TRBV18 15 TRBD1 CASSPLDQGAAEQYF
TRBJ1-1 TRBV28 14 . CASSLFFSVAEAFF
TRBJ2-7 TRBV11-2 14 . CASSLVWGPYEQYF
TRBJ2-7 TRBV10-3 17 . CAISDFSRAGQGYEQYF
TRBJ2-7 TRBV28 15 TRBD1 CASSLRDRGKHKQYF
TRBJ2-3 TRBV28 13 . CASAMGGLDTQYF
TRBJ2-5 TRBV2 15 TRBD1 CASTEQGQGEETQYF
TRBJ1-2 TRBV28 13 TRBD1 CASSGTGEDGYTF
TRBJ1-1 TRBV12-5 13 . CASGSGGVGKAFF
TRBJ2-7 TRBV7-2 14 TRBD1 CASSLAQGVYEQYF
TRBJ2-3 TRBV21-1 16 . CASSNSGPKPTDTQYF
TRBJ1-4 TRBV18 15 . CASSQGIPTNEKLFF
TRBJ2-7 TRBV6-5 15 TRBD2 CASSYSTSGRYEQYF
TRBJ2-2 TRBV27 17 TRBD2 CASSELGLAVNTGELFF
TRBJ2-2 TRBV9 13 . CASSPPISGELFF
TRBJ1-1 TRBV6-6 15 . CASSYLRLMNTEAFF
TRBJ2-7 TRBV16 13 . CASSPRASYEQYF
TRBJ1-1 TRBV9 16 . CASSPRRGGVNTEAFF
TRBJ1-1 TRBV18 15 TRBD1 CASSPVTGGDTEAFF
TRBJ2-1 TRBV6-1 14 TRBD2 CASSASGSKNEQFF
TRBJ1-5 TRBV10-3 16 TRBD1 CAISERLTGTNQPQHF
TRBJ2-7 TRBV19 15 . CASSRGGISPYEQYF
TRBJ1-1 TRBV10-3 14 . CAISGDATTTEAFF
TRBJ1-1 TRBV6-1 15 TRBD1 CASRPKGQRHTEAFF
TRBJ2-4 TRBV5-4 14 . CASSPKGEEDIQYF
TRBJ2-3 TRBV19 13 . CASSVTGSDTQYF
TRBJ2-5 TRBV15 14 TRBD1 CATSIPDRGETQYF